A single T cell receptor beta chain is shown here with its context. This clonotype has just a few counts. There is no known antigen for this receptor. No much larger clone exists at a distance of one base, and base qualities are not known. Libraries were built with PCR. Sequencing took place on an Illumina HiSeq 2500. TCR library preparation used molecular barcoding, with unique molecular identifiers applied to normalize quantification of the TCRbeta repertoire. The public reads were quality trimmed at Q25 with fastp and then assembled into clones with MiXCR by TCRdb, keeping productive beta chains. Rows are combined by CDR3 protein, so each entry shows the most common genes and DNA. The sample includes 100,000 or so distinct CDR3 sequences, with more than 20% observed a single time. Of the sample, about 21% is held by the ten largest clones. The entry originates in a study of T-cell reconstitution after alpha-beta-depleted transplantation in children (dated by TCRdb to 2016 to 2018). For the study in its entirety: Using TCR repertoire profiling, the study followed T-cell immune reconstitution in a quantitative way in children after TCRalphabeta/CD19-depleted allogeneic hematopoietic cell transplantation.

Taken with the paper, the label for treatment or condition translates to: allogeneic hematopoietic cell transplantation with graft depleted of TCRalphabeta T cells and CD19 B cells. Transplant recipients were children who received TCRalphabeta/CD19-depleted allogeneic hematopoietic cell grafts. Relative to germline, V is 0 bases shorter and J is 0 bases shorter, with 9 bases between their ends. From the germline V gene, CDR1 is MNHEY and CDR2 is SVGEGT. The CDR3 runs 16 residues from the cysteine to the phenylalanine. The retained sequence is limited to the CDR3, 48 bases, with the frame set at the first base. The paper's findings and limits, for the study overall: In some patients, the high TCRbeta diversity seen at day 60 was put down to recipient T cells and intrathymic progenitors that had survived conditioning. Apparently early alphabetaT-cell count recovery about two months after transplant reportedly relied on only several hundred rapidly expanded clones derived from non-depleted graft cells. Hyperexpanded clone frequencies declined over subsequent months; after one year, T-cell counts and TCRbeta diversity were mostly attributed to newly produced T cells.

The specimen comprised PBMCs, sampled before TCRalphabeta/CD19-depleted stem cell transplant. Recombination linked TRBV6-2 or TRBV6-3 to TRBJ1-3; no D gene can be assigned with confidence. The origin of this receptor is a boy under 10 years old with acute lymphoblastic leukemia, due to receive a stem cell transplant. The nucleotide sequence reads TGTGCCAGCAGTTACTCGATTCGGCGCTCTGGAAACACCATATATTTT. Its coded protein is CASSYSIRRSGNTIYF.